Presented here are 26 T cell receptor beta chains from one specimen sequenced in a study of glioma-infiltrating T cells. TCR alpha and beta CDR3 regions were amplified from RNA using iRepertoire nested multiplex PCR. A single record per CDR3 protein comes from TCRdb applying MiXCR to the multiplex PCR reads. This sample carries under 200,000 distinct CDR3 sequences, about 40% of them seen once, and the ten largest clones take roughly 5.5%. Sequencing input: glioma tissue, nonneoplastic brain tissue, or PBMCs (not recorded which). The receptor set was obtained from a human donor with low-grade glioma or glioblastoma, undergoing nonglioma brain surgery, or in good health (not recorded which).

Worth noting for this clonotype: At one of its ends the junction is not consistent with the germline gene, which may arise from a read error. The chain employs TRBV20-1 and TRBJ1-4; the D is unclear. CDR3 length: 11 amino acids. Germline loops: CDR1 DFQATT, CDR2 SNEGSKA (reference sequence). CDR3 in amino acids: CSGTADERLFF. The CDR3 DNA reads as TGCAGTGGGACTGCCGATGAAAGACTGTTTTTT.

This clonotype was observed a handful of times. The rearrangement links TRBV29-1 to TRBJ1-5, with a tentative D call TRBD1 (6 bases). The CDR3 sequence is 13 residues long. CDR1 is SQVTM, CDR2 ANQGSEA, per germline. Trimming took off 4 bases at V and 4 bases at J, with 11 bases between the two ends. CDR3 nucleotides: TGCAGCGTTGGAGGACAGCAGAATCAGCCCCAGCATTTT. Its protein product is CSVGGQQNQPQHF. The complete variable domain, with remaining parts taken from reference TRBV29-1 and TRBJ1-5, reads SAVISQKPSRDICQRGTSLTIQCQVDSQVTMMFWYRQQPGQSLTLIATANQGSEATYESGFVIDKFPISRPNLTFSTLTVSNMSPEDSSIYLCSVGGQQNQPQHFGDGTRLSIL.

The CDR3 sequence: CASSLGTNTDTQYF. CDR3 DNA sequence: TGTGCCAGCAGCCTCGGGACTAACACAGATACGCAGTATTTT. The rearrangement joins TRBV12-3 or TRBV12-4 to TRBJ2-3, with 7 bases aligning to TRBD2. The CDR3 contains 14 residues. Losses at the gene ends were 6 bases for V and 2 bases for J; bases not matched to a gene: 5.

This clonotype has a handful of counts. The chain links TRBV10-3 to TRBJ1-2, with 8 bases that match TRBD1. The ends lost 6 bases at V and 7 bases at J; junction bases unmatched: 1. The CDR3 is 11 residues long. The germline V gene has CDR1 ENHRY and CDR2 SYGVKD. The chain's CDR3 is CAISDRGGYTF. As DNA, the CDR3 is TGTGCCATCAGCGACAGGGGTGGCTACACCTTC.

About this clonotype itself: A much more abundant neighbour one base away suggests this may be a read error. The final CDR3 position lacks the conserved phenylalanine or tryptophan, pointing to a likely read error. The chain couples TRBV20-1 to TRBJ2-7, with D perhaps matching TRBD2 (5 bases). The CDR3 sequence is 13 residues long. V was trimmed by 5 bases and J by 2 bases, leaving 13 bases between them. From germline, CDR1 is DFQATT and CDR2 SNEGSKA (reference sequence). DNA for the CDR3: TGCAGTGCTGTAGTGGGGAGTACCTACGAGCAGTACTTA. It specifies CSAVVGSTYEQYL.

This clonotype was observed a handful of times. The rearrangement joins TRBV7-9 to TRBJ2-3, with 13 bases fitting TRBD2. Looked up from germline, CDR1 is SEHNR and CDR2 is FQNEAQ (reference sequence). This CDR3 is 15 amino acids long. The ends lost 10 bases at V and 5 bases at J; junction bases unmatched: 9. CDR3 sequence: CATGTSGTWGDTQYF. The DNA of the CDR3 is TGTGCCACAGGGACTAGCGGGACGTGGGGAGATACGCAGTATTTT.

This clonotype came up many times. The chain is built from TRBV19 and TRBJ1-1; 9 bases are shared with TRBD1. The CDR3 consists of 15 residues. The germline CDR1 and CDR2 sequences are LNHDA and SQIVND (reference sequence). V gave up 8 bases and J gave up 4 bases; unmatched junction bases: 11. This CDR3 reads CASGPSTGGVTEAFF. In DNA, the CDR3 is TGTGCCAGTGGGCCCTCCACAGGGGGCGTCACTGAAGCTTTCTTT.

The chain recombines TRBV3-1 with TRBJ1-2; no clear D. The CDR3 has 11 amino acids. The V and J ends lost 4 bases and 8 bases respectively, with 8 bases between them. CDR1 is LGHDT and CDR2 is YNNKEL in the germline V gene (reference sequence). CDR3 bases: TGTGCCAGCAGCCGCGGCAGGGGCTACACCTTC. This codes for CASSRGRGYTF.

The chain is built from TRBV29-1 and TRBJ2-5, with D unclear. V was shortened by 4 bases and J by 2 bases, with 8 bases between the two germline ends. CDR1 and CDR2 from the germline V gene are SQVTM and ANQGSEA. This CDR3 spans 12 amino acids. Here the CDR3 DNA reads TGCAGCGTTGTTCGGAATCAAGAGACCCAGTACTTC. This codes for CSVVRNQETQYF.

Ten or more counts support this clonotype. The rearrangement uses TRBV10-3 and TRBJ2-5; weak D call: TRBD1 (7 bases). V lost 2 bases, J lost 2 bases, and 15 bases lay in between. This CDR3 is built from 16 residues. In germline, CDR1 is ENHRY, CDR2 SYGVKD. The CDR3 nucleotides are TGTGCCATCAGTGAGGGCGGGACAGCCCCACAAGAGACCCAGTACTTC. The encoded protein is CAISEGGTAPQETQYF.

This clonotype was observed at least ten times. This chain connects TRBV28 to TRBJ1-5, with D possibly TRBD1 on 5 matching bases. The germline V gene has CDR1 MDHEN and CDR2 SYDVKM. CDR3 size: 13 residues. Trimming took 3 bases from V and 7 from J, leaving 10 bases between them. CDR3 sequence: CASSLGGRQPQHF. DNA for the CDR3: TGTGCCAGCAGTTTGGGGGGACGACAGCCCCAGCATTTT.

Of note for this clonotype: This may be a read error, as it is one base from a much larger clone. It is likely a read error, because the conserved phenylalanine at the end of the CDR3 is missing. The rearrangement uses TRBV20-1 and TRBJ2-1; TRBD2 is a possible D gene (5 bases). Germline V CDR1 and CDR2: DFQATT, SNEGSKA (reference sequence). There are 13 residues in the CDR3. The V and J ends lost 3 bases and 6 bases respectively, with 12 bases between them. The CDR3 is CSAREAIPNEQFS. DNA for the CDR3: TGCAGTGCTAGGGAGGCAATCCCCAATGAGCAGTTCTCC.

The CDR3 reads CASSSQSGIQQETQYF. The CDR3 DNA reads as TGTGCCAGCAGCTCGCAAAGCGGAATACAACAAGAGACCCAGTACTTC. This chain connects TRBV7-9 to TRBJ2-5, with a weak D call TRBD2 (5 bases). The ends were cut back, 4 bases at V and 2 bases at J, with 17 bases in the middle. The germline gives CDR1 SEHNR, CDR2 FQNEAQ (reference sequence). This CDR3 has 16 amino acids.

A note on this clonotype: This may come from a read error, since a much larger clone is one base off. The chain links TRBV4-2 to TRBJ1-2; D unresolved. Trimming removed 4 bases at V and 0 bases at J, with 12 bases between. The CDR3 is 15 residues long. Germline V gene lookup returns CDR1 LGHNA and CDR2 YNFKEQ. Here the CDR3 DNA reads TGTGCCAGCAGCCCTGACCGGAAAGCTAACTATGGCTACACCTTC. This sequence encodes CASSPDRKANYGYTF.

The sample holds a few counts of this clonotype. V and J are TRBV5-4 and TRBJ1-1; TRBD1 is a possible D gene (6 bases). The CDR3 sequence is 19 residues long. Trimming left V 0 bases short and J 2 bases short, with 23 bases between. CDR1 is SGHNT and CDR2 is YYREEE in the germline V gene (reference sequence). The CDR3 spells CASSLGLRWGQDGNTEAFF. CDR3 nucleotide sequence: TGTGCCAGCAGCTTGGGTTTGAGGTGGGGGCAGGACGGCAACACTGAAGCTTTCTTT. Based on the CDR3 plus reference TRBV5-4 and TRBJ1-1, the full variable domain is ETGVTQSPTHLIKTRGQQVTLRCSSQSGHNTVSWYQQALGQGPQFIFQYYREEENGRGNFPPRFSGLQFPNYSSELNVNALELDDSALYLCASSLGLRWGQDGNTEAFFGQGTRLTVV.

Comments on this clonotype: Possible read error: a much larger clone is one base away. The chain carries TRBV28 and TRBJ2-3; D is undetermined. This CDR3 comprises 15 residues. The germline CDR1 and CDR2 sequences are MDHEN and SYDVKM. V was shortened by 5 bases and J by 4 bases, with 16 bases between the two germline ends. CDR3 nucleotide sequence: TGTGCCAGCAGTCCGCCTCGTATTGGCCCAGATACGCAGTATTTT. Protein sequence: CASSPPRIGPDTQYF.

This clonotype was counted many times. The J gene is TRBJ1-4, the V gene TRBV6-1; D is perhaps TRBD1 (5 bases). Germline V gene lookup returns CDR1 MNHNS and CDR2 SASEGT. Trimming cost V 8 bases and J 8 bases, with 9 bases left between them. The CDR3 runs to 11 residues. The chain's CDR3 is CASGTGEKLFF. CDR3 nucleotide sequence: TGTGCCAGCGGGACCGGAGAAAAACTGTTTTTT.

By sample share, this clonotype is medium-sized (0.01 to 0.1%). The chain employs TRBV7-2 and TRBJ2-7; D unclear. The V end was cut by 1 base, the J end by 5 bases, with 9 bases between. This CDR3 comprises 13 residues. Germline V gene sequence: CDR1 SGHTA, CDR2 FQGNSA. The CDR3 loop is CASSLVSSDEQYF. The CDR3 DNA is TGTGCCAGCAGCTTAGTTTCGAGTGACGAGCAGTACTTC. Full variable domain (outside the CDR3, taken from reference TRBV7-2 and TRBJ2-7): GAGVSQSPSNKVTEKGKDVELRCDPISGHTALYWYRQSLGQGLEFLIYFQGNSAPDKSGLPSDRFSAERTGGSVSTLTIQRTQQEDSAVYLCASSLVSSDEQYFGPGTRLTVT.

The chain employs TRBV2 and TRBJ1-2; D is undetermined. This CDR3 is 14 amino acids long. CDR1 and CDR2 (germline): SNHLY, FYNNEI. Trimming removed 5 bases from V and 2 bases from J, with 12 bases in between. As DNA, the CDR3 is TGTGCCAGCAGTCAATTTGGCAGGAACTATGGCTACACCTTC. Protein product: CASSQFGRNYGYTF.

In this sample, this clonotype turned up once. The CDR3 loop reads CAMTETGRNYGYTF. CDR3 nucleotides: TGTGCCATGACAGAAACAGGGAGGAACTATGGCTACACCTTC. The chain uses TRBV2 and TRBJ1-2, with TRBD1 as a possible D gene (6 bases). V was trimmed by 10 bases and J by 2 bases, leaving 17 bases between them. The CDR3 totals 14 residues. Germline V lookup: CDR1 SNHLY, CDR2 FYNNEI.

J is TRBJ1-5 and V is TRBV28, with 8 bases matching TRBD1. V shed 3 bases and J 6 bases; nucleotides not matched to a gene: 7. The CDR3 loop spans 15 amino acids. The V gene's germline CDR1 is MDHEN and CDR2 SYDVKM. The CDR3 DNA reads TGTGCCAGCAGTTTTGGACAGGGCTATCGTCAGCCCCAGCATTTT. Translated: CASSFGQGYRQPQHF.

This clonotype was seen a few times. The genes are TRBV14 and TRBJ2-5, with 8 nucleotides matching TRBD2. Per the germline V gene, CDR1 is SGHDN and CDR2 is FVKESK. This CDR3 region has 13 residues. J was trimmed by 4 bases and V by 8 bases; bases with no gene match: 6. CDR3 sequence: CASGPGLGETQYF. In DNA form, the CDR3 reads TGTGCCAGCGGACCGGGACTAGGAGAGACCCAGTACTTC.

This clonotype was observed a few times. The junction shows a germline mismatch at one end, possibly a read error. The CDR3 DNA follows: TGCAGTGCTAGGCTAACGGTGAACACTGAAGATTTCTTT. This translates into CSARLTVNTEDFF. The chain uses TRBV20-1 and TRBJ1-1; no reliable D call. From germline, CDR1 is DFQATT and CDR2 SNEGSKA (reference sequence). The CDR3 is made up of 13 amino acids.

The table lists this clonotype with a few counts. J is TRBJ2-7 and V is TRBV5-1; D is uncertain. The V gene's germline CDR1 is SGHRS and CDR2 YFSETQ. The CDR3 runs to 13 residues. V shed 0 bases and J shed 7 bases, with 11 bases lying between them. CDR3 DNA: TGCGCCAGCAGCTTGGAACTCGTGGGGGAGCAGTACTTC. Its translation: CASSLELVGEQYF.

This clonotype was recorded many times. The chain employs TRBV6-1 and TRBJ2-3; D not certain. Germline CDR1 MNHNS, CDR2 SASEGT. This CDR3 is built from 13 residues. V dropped 5 bases and J dropped 2 bases, with 8 bases sitting between them. The CDR3 is CASSRDPTDTQYF. In DNA, the CDR3 is TGTGCCAGCAGTCGAGATCCCACAGATACGCAGTATTTT.

This clonotype was recorded a few times. The chain employs TRBV18 and TRBJ2-1, with 11 bases fitting TRBD2. The CDR3 contains 16 residues. The germline gives CDR1 KGHSH, CDR2 LQKENI. J was trimmed by 3 bases and V by 5 bases; bases with no gene match: 6. The CDR3 protein is CASSTSGTSGYNEQFF. The DNA for the CDR3 is TGTGCCAGCTCAACATCCGGGACTAGCGGCTACAATGAGCAGTTCTTC.